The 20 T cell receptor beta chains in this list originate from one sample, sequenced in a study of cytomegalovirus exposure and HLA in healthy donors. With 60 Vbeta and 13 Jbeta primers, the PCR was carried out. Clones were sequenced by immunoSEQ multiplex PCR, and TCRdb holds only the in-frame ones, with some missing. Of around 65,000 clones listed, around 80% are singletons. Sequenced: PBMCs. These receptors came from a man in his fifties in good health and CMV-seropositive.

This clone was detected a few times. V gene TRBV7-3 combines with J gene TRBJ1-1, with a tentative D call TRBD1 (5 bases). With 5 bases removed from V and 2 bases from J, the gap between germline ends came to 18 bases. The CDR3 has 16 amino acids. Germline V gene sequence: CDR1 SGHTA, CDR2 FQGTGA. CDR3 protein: CASSPNARQTNTEAFF. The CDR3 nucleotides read TGTGCCAGCAGCCCTAACGCCAGACAGACTAACACTGAAGCTTTCTTT.

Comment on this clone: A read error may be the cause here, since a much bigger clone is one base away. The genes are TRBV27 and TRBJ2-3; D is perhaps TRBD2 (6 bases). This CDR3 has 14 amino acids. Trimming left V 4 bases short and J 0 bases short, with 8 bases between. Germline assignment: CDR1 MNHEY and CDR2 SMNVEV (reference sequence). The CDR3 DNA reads TGTGCCAGCAGTTACAGCGGGAGCACAGATACGCAGTATTTT. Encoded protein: CASSYSGSTDTQYF.

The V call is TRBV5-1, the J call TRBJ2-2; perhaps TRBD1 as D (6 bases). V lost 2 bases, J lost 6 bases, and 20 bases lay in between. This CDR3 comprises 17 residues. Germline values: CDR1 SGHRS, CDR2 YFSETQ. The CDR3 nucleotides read TGCGCCAGCAGCTTAGATCGGGGCAGGGGTTCGGCCGGGGAGCTGTTTTTT. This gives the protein CASSLDRGRGSAGELFF.

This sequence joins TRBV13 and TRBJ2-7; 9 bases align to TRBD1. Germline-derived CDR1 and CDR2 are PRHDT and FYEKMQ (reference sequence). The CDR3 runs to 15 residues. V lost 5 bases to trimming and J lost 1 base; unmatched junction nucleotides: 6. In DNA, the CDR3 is TGTGCCAGCAGCCAGCGTGGGACAGGGTCCTACGAGCAGTACTTC. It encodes CASSQRGTGSYEQYF. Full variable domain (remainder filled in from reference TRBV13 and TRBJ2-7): AAGVIQSPRHLIKEKRETATLKCYPIPRHDTVYWYQQGPGQDPQFLISFYEKMQSDKGSIPDRFSAQQFSDYHSELNMSSLELGDSALYFCASSQRGTGSYEQYFGPGTRLTVT.

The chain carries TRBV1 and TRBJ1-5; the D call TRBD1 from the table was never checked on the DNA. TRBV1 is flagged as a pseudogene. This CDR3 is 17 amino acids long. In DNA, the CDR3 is TGCACCAGCAGCTTACCAAAAGACAGGGTGAGCAATCAGCCCCAGCATTTT. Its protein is CTSSLPKDRVSNQPQHF.

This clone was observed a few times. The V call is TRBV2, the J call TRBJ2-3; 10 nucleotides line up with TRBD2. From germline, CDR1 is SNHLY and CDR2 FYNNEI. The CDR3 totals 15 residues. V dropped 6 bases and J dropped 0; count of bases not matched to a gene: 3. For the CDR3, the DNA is TGTGCCAGCAGCCCACTAGCGGGGAGCACAGATACGCAGTATTTT. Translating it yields CASSPLAGSTDTQYF.

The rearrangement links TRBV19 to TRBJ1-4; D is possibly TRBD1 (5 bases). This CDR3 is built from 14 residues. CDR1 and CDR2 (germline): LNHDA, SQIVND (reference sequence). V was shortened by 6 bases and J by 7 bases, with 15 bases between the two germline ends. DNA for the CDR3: TGTGCCAGTAGCGAAGCAGGGTTGGGTGAAAAACTGTTTTTT. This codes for CASSEAGLGEKLFF.

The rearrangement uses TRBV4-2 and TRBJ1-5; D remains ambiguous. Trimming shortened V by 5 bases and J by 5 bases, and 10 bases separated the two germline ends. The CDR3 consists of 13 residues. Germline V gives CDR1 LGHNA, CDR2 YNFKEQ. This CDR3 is CASSAGIYQPQHF. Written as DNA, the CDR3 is TGTGCCAGCAGCGCCGGGATTTATCAGCCCCAGCATTTT.

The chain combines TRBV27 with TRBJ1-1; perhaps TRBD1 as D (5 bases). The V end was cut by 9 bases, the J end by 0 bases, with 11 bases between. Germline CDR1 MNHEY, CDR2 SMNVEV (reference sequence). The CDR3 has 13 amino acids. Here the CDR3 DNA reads TGTGCCAGTACAGGACGGATGAACACTGAAGCTTTCTTT. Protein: CASTGRMNTEAFF.

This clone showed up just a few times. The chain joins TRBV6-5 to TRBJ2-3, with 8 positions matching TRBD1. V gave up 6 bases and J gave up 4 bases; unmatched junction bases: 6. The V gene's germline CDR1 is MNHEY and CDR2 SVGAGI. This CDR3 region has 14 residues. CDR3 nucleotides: TGTGCCAGCAGACTATGGGACAGGCCAGATACGCAGTATTTT. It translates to CASRLWDRPDTQYF.

The CDR3 region has the DNA TGTGCCAGAGGACAGTGGGATAATGAGCAGTTCTTC. Residues: CARGQWDNEQFF. The chain couples TRBV2 to TRBJ2-1; TRBD1 might be the D (6 bases). The CDR3 contains 12 residues. V shed 9 bases and J shed 7 bases, with 13 bases lying between them. Germline V gene sequence: CDR1 SNHLY, CDR2 FYNNEI.

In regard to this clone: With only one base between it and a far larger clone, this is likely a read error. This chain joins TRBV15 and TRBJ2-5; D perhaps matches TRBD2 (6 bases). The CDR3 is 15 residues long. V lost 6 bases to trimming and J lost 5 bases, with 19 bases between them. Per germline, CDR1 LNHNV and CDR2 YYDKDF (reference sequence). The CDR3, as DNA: TGTGCCACCAGTTTACAGCGGGCGCCTGGGGAGACCCAGTACTTC. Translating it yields CATSLQRAPGETQYF.

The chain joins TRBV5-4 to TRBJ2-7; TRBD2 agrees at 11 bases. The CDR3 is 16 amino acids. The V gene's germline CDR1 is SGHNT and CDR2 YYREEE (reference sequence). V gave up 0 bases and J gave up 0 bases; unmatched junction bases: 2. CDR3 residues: CASSLGLAGNSYEQYF. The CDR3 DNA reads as TGTGCCAGCAGCTTGGGACTAGCGGGGAACTCCTACGAGCAGTACTTC. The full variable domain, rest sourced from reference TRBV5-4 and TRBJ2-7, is ETGVTQSPTHLIKTRGQQVTLRCSSQSGHNTVSWYQQALGQGPQFIFQYYREEENGRGNFPPRFSGLQFPNYSSELNVNALELDDSALYLCASSLGLAGNSYEQYFGPGTRLTVT.

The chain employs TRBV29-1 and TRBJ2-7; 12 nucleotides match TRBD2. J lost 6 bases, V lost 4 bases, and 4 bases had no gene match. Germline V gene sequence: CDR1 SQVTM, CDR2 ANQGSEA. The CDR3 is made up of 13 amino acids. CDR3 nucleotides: TGCAGCGTTGGACGACTAGCGGGAGCCGAGCAGTACTTC. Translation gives CSVGRLAGAEQYF.

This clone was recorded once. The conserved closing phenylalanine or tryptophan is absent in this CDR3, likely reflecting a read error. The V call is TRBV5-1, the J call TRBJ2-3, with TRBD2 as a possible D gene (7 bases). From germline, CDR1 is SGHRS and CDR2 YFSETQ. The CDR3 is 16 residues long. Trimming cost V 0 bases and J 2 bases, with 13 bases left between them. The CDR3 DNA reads TGCGCCAGCAGCTTGGTGGCGGGGGCAGCCACAGATACGCAGTATTTG. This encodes CASSLVAGAATDTQYL.

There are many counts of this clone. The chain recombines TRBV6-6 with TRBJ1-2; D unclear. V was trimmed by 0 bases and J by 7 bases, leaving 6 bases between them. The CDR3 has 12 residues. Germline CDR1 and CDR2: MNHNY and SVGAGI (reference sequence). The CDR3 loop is CASSYSNSGYTF. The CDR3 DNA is TGTGCCAGCAGTTACTCCAACAGTGGCTACACCTTC.

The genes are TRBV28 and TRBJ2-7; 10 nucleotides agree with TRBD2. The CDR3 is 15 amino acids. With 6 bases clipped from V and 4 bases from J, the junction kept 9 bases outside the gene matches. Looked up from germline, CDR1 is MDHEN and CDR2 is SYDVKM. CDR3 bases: TGTGCCAGCAGCTCCCTCCCGACTAGCGGGTACGAGCAGTACTTC. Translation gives CASSSLPTSGYEQYF.

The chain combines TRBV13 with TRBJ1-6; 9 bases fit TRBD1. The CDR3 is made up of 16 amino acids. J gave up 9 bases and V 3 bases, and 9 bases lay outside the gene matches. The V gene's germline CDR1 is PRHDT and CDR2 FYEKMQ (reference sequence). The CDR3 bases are TGTGCCAGCAGCTTCCGGGGACAGGGAGTTACTTCACCCCTCCACTTT. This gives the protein CASSFRGQGVTSPLHF.

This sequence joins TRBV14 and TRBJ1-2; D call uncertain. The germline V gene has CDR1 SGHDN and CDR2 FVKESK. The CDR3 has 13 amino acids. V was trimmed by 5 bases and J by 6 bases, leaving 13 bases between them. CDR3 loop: CASSTWEMNGYTF. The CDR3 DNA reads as TGTGCCAGCAGCACGTGGGAGATGAATGGCTACACCTTC.

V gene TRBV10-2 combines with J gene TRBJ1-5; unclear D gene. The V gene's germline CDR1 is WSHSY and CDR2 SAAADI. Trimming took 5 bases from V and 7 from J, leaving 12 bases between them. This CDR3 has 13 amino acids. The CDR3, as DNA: TGCGCCAGCAGTATGGCGGGCGGGCAGCCCCAGCATTTT. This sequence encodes CASSMAGGQPQHF.